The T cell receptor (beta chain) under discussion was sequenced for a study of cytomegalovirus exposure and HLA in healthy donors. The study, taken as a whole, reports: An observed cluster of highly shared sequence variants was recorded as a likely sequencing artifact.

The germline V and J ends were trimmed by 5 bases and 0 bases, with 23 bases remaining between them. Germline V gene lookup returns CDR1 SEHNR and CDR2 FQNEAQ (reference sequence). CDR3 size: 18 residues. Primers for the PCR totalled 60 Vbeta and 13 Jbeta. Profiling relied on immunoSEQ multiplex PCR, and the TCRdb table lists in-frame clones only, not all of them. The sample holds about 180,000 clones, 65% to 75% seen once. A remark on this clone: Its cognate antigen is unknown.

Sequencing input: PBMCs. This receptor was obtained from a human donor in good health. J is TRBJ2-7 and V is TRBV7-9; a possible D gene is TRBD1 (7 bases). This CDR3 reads CASSLHRGDSRSSYEQYF. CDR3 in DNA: TGTGCCAGCAGCCTACATAGGGGGGACAGTCGGAGCTCCTACGAGCAGTACTTC.